The present entry profiles one T cell receptor (beta chain) with its context. Different DNA sequences within this sample yield the same CDR3. V lost 3 bases and J 1 base, leaving 7 bases between the germline ends. The CDR3 is 13 amino acids. Germline V lookup: CDR1 KGHSH, CDR2 LQKENI. Survey-level TCR beta sequencing used the immunoSEQ assay. Sequenced by immunoSEQ multiplex PCR; TCRdb stores in-frame clones only, minus some. The data contain some 68,000 clones, roughly 93% of them singletons. The chain combines TRBV18 with TRBJ2-7, with unresolved D. The sample consisted of PBMCs. The sequence derives from a middle-aged man with rheumatoid arthritis. CDR3 nucleotides: TGTGCCAGCTCACCCCCCGGGTCCTACGAGCAGTACTTC. Protein: CASSPPGSYEQYF.